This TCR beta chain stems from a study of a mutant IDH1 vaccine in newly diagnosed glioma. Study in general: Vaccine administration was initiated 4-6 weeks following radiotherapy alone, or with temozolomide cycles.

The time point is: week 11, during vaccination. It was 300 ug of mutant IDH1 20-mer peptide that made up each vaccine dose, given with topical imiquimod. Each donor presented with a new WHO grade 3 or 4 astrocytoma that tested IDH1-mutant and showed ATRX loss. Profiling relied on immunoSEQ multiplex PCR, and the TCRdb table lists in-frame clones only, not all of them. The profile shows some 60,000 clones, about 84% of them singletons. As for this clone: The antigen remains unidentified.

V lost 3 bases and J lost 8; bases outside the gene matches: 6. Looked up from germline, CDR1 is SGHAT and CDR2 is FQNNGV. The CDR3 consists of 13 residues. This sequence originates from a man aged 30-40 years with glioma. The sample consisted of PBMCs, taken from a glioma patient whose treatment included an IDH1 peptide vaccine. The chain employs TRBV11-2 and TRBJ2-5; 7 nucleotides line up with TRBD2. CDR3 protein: CASSFTREETQYF. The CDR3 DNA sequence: TGTGCCAGCAGCTTCACCCGGGAGGAAACCCAGTACTTC.